Shown below are 18 T cell receptor beta chains from a single sample sequenced in a study of T cell repertoires in cytomegalovirus infection. MiXCR, run by TCRdb on the reads, gives a single entry per CDR3 protein. The sample shows about 100,000 distinct CDR3 sequences, less than 25% of them seen only once. The sequencing input was CD8+ T cells from PBMCs. Receptors originate from a human donor in good health (CMV status not recorded). Some clones in this sample may be carry-over from other donors' samples.

This clonotype was picked up a small number of times. The chain has TRBV11-2 and TRBJ2-1; TRBD2 aligns across 16 bases. CDR3 size: 20 residues. V was pared by 5 bases and J by 8 bases, with 18 bases of the junction left unmatched. Germline-derived CDR1 and CDR2 are SGHAT and FQNNGV. CDR3 sequence: CASSHPGGLAGGRSSDEQFF. The DNA of the CDR3 is TGTGCCAGCAGCCACCCGGGGGGACTAGCGGGAGGGAGGTCAAGCGATGAGCAGTTCTTC.

This clonotype was detected a few times. The rearrangement links TRBV12-3 or TRBV12-4 to TRBJ1-1, with D perhaps TRBD1 (5 bases). V was clipped by 7 bases and J by 1 base, with 10 bases between them. The CDR3 totals 13 residues. CDR3 DNA sequence: TGTGCCAGCAAACACCAGGGGAACACTGAAGCTTTCTTT. Amino acids: CASKHQGNTEAFF.

The chain joins TRBV11-2 to TRBJ2-7; 11 bases are shared with TRBD1. V was pared by 5 bases and J by 3 bases, with 6 bases of the junction left unmatched. The CDR3 sequence is 15 residues long. The germline CDR1 and CDR2 sequences are SGHAT and FQNNGV. CDR3 sequence: CASSREGTGGYEQYF. For the CDR3, the DNA is TGTGCCAGCAGCCGAGAGGGGACAGGGGGCTACGAGCAGTACTTC.

The CDR3 DNA sequence: TGTGCCAGCAGATTCTCTTGGGAGGGGATGAACACTGAAGCTTTCTTT. Amino acids: CASRFSWEGMNTEAFF. This chain uses TRBV6-5 with TRBJ1-1, with D tentatively TRBD1 (5 bases). Germline loops: CDR1 MNHEY, CDR2 SVGAGI. V was pared by 6 bases and J by 0 bases, with 17 bases between. CDR3 length: 16 residues.

The chain has TRBV6-1 and TRBJ1-5; tentative D call: TRBD1 (5 bases). Trimming took off 7 bases at V and 5 bases at J, with 18 bases between the two ends. The CDR3 is 15 residues long. CDR1 and CDR2 (germline): MNHNS, SASEGT. The CDR3 DNA follows: TGTGCCAGCAAGGACCTTTCAAGGGGTGATCAGCCCCAGCATTTT. Translation: CASKDLSRGDQPQHF.

This clonotype was counted a few times. This chain links TRBV29-1 with TRBJ2-5, with 10 bases matching TRBD2. Germline V CDR1 and CDR2: SQVTM, ANQGSEA. The CDR3 totals 15 residues. V dropped 7 bases and J dropped 4; count of bases not matched to a gene: 12. This chain's CDR3 is CSAWAASGGLETQYF. CDR3 DNA: TGCAGCGCCTGGGCGGCTAGCGGGGGTCTAGAGACCCAGTACTTC.

On this clonotype: A read error is possible here, since a much larger clone lies one base away. V usage is TRBV5-6 and J usage is TRBJ2-7; 9 bases fit TRBD2. The V gene's germline CDR1 is SGHDT and CDR2 YYEEEE. The CDR3 contains 15 residues. The DNA for the CDR3 is TGTGCCAGCAGCCCGGGGACTAGCTGGGGGTACGGGCAGTACTTC. This codes for CASSPGTSWGYGQYF.

This clonotype has more than one count but fewer than ten. This chain links TRBV5-1 with TRBJ1-1, with 8 bases identical to TRBD1. Unmatched junction bases numbered 8, after V lost 0 bases and J lost 4 bases. Per the germline V gene, CDR1 is SGHRS and CDR2 is YFSETQ. This CDR3 contains 16 residues. The CDR3 here is CASSLAGAGGFTEAFF. CDR3 sequence (DNA): TGCGCCAGCAGCTTGGCCGGGGCAGGGGGCTTCACTGAAGCTTTCTTT.

This clonotype was counted between two and nine times. This chain connects TRBV12-5 to TRBJ1-6; D perhaps matches TRBD1 (5 bases). Germline V gene lookup returns CDR1 LGHNT and CDR2 FRNRAP. V was clipped by 1 base and J by 7 bases, with 8 bases between them. The CDR3 has 14 amino acids. In DNA form, the CDR3 reads TGTGCTAGTGGTTTGGCCTCAGGGAATTCACCCCTCCACTTT. It translates to CASGLASGNSPLHF.

The V and J genes are TRBV20-1 and TRBJ2-1, with 7 bases aligning to TRBD1. This CDR3 spans 12 amino acids. Trimming removed 0 bases from V and 8 bases from J; junction bases left unmatched: 1. CDR1 is DFQATT and CDR2 is SNEGSKA in the germline V gene (reference sequence). The CDR3 bases are TGCAGTGCTAGAGAACAGGGGTATGAGCAGTTCTTC. It is translated as CSAREQGYEQFF.

Many counts were recorded for this clonotype. This chain uses TRBV2 with TRBJ1-3; TRBD1 might be the D (5 bases). CDR3 length equals 17 residues. In germline, CDR1 is SNHLY, CDR2 FYNNEI. V lost 6 bases and J 0 bases, leaving 18 bases between the germline ends. CDR3 nucleotide sequence: TGTGCCAGCAGCGAGCCCGCCTGGGGGGGCTCTGGAAACACCATATATTTT. Translated: CASSEPAWGGSGNTIYF.

With respect to this clonotype: At one boundary the junction diverges from the germline segment, which might be a read error. The chain employs TRBV12-3 or TRBV12-4 and TRBJ1-1; D may be TRBD1 (5 bases). The CDR3 covers 14 residues. DNA of the CDR3: TGTGCCAGCCGGGCCACAGGACGGGGCACTGAGGCTTTCTTT. Protein product: CASRATGRGTEAFF.

Ten or more counts support this clonotype. V and J are TRBV6-5 and TRBJ2-6; the D gene could be TRBD1 or TRBD2 (5 bases each). Germline CDR1 and CDR2: MNHEY and SVGAGI. The CDR3 contains 17 residues. V was pared by 6 bases and J by 4 bases, with 19 bases between. CDR3 protein: CASSSGLLGTGANVLTF. The CDR3, as DNA: TGTGCCAGCAGCTCCGGACTCCTTGGGACGGGGGCCAACGTCCTGACTTTC.

This clonotype was observed a handful of times. The germline gene is not matched at one end of the junction; a read error may be the cause. The CDR3 is CASSLIDRDKTF. The CDR3 DNA reads TGTGCCAGCAGCTTAATAGACCGGGATAAGACCTTC. This chain connects TRBV7-2 to TRBJ2-7, with D possibly being TRBD2 (5 bases). The CDR3 spans 12 residues. Germline V gene data show CDR1 as SGHTA and CDR2 as FQGNSA.

V and J are TRBV20-1 and TRBJ2-7, with 10 bases fitting TRBD2. The germline V gene has CDR1 DFQATT and CDR2 SNEGSKA (reference sequence). The CDR3 loop spans 18 amino acids. V lost 3 bases, J lost 0 bases, and 14 bases stayed unmatched. The CDR3 coding sequence is TGCAGTGCTAGTGGGTCTAGCGGGGGCCCGAACTACTCCTACGAGCAGTACTTC. It yields the protein CSASGSSGGPNYSYEQYF.

The chain joins TRBV30 to TRBJ2-2; D not resolved. The CDR3 runs 12 residues. V lost 0 bases, J lost 5 bases, and 4 bases lay in between. Germline-derived CDR1 and CDR2 are GTSNPN and SVGIG (reference sequence). The CDR3 protein is CAWSVDTGELFF. CDR3 bases: TGTGCCTGGAGTGTAGATACCGGGGAGCTGTTTTTT.

In the case of this clonotype: One base away lies a much larger clone, so this may be a sequencing read error. The V call is TRBV12-3 or TRBV12-4, the J call TRBJ2-7; 8 positions match TRBD2. Unmatched junction bases numbered 15, after V lost 6 bases and J lost 5 bases. The CDR3 runs 16 residues. CDR3 protein: CASSSIAGSLWDEQYF. The CDR3 DNA is TGTGCCAGCAGCTCAATAGCGGGAAGCCTCTGGGACGAGCAGTACTTC.

The V gene is TRBV5-4, the J gene TRBJ2-7; D ambiguous. V lost 4 bases to trimming and J lost 3 bases, with 5 bases between them. Germline values: CDR1 SGHNT, CDR2 YYREEE (reference sequence). The CDR3 covers 11 residues. CDR3 sequence: CASSKDYEQYF. For the CDR3, the DNA is TGTGCCAGCAGCAAAGACTACGAGCAGTACTTC. The full variable domain, with the rest looked up from reference TRBV5-4 and TRBJ2-7, is ETGVTQSPTHLIKTRGQQVTLRCSSQSGHNTVSWYQQALGQGPQFIFQYYREEENGRGNFPPRFSGLQFPNYSSELNVNALELDDSALYLCASSKDYEQYFGPGTRLTVT.